This paragraph reports one T cell receptor beta chain. Its specificity is not known. The V end lost 2 bases, the J end lost 2 bases, and 10 bases lay between the germline ends. This CDR3 has 14 residues. CDR1 is PRHDT and CDR2 is FYEKMQ in the germline V gene (reference sequence). These data come from a study of early T cells in non-severe SARS-CoV-2 infection. Whole-study context: Chains stayed unpaired after sequencing of bulk RNA from unsorted whole blood.

General observations from the study: The study's VDJdb matching favored anti-spike CD8 responses and missed private and CD4 specificities.

Unique molecular identifiers were added to individual cDNA molecules. TCRdb processed the 5' RACE reads anew with MiXCR; each CDR3 protein has one entry. The sample lists about 40,000 distinct CDR3 sequences; about 4.9% were seen once. The chain couples TRBV13 to TRBJ2-7; D tentatively fits TRBD1 or TRBD2 (7 bases each). The TCR sequence derives from an adult who was a healthcare worker with PCR-confirmed SARS-CoV-2 infection or an uninfected control (not recorded which). Sequenced sample: whole blood. In DNA, the CDR3 is TGTGCCAGCAGCTTAAGCGGGACAGCCTACGAGCAGTACTTC. It yields the protein CASSLSGTAYEQYF.